Shown below are 4 T cell receptor beta chains from a single sample sequenced in a study of T cell responses to AZD1222 COVID-19 vaccine. Here immunoSEQ multiplex PCR was the method, and the copy in TCRdb shows in-frame clones only, minus some. The table records 150,000 to 200,000 clones, 85% to 95% of them present only once. The input for sequencing was peripheral blood, taken on day 0 of AZD1222 vaccination. These receptors all come from an adult in good health.

V is TRBV27 and J is TRBJ2-3; TRBD2 matches 13 bases. V lost 7 bases, J lost 0 bases, and 13 bases stayed unmatched. The CDR3 is made up of 19 amino acids. The germline V gene has CDR1 MNHEY and CDR2 SMNVEV (reference sequence). As DNA, the CDR3 is TGTGCCAGCACCCCACTTGGACTAGCGGGAGTAGGGAGCACAGATACGCAGTATTTT. Translated, it gives CASTPLGLAGVGSTDTQYF.

This chain joins TRBV18 and TRBJ1-5; 8 nucleotides line up with TRBD1. The V and J ends lost 6 bases and 7 bases, in that order; junction bases with no gene match: 11. The CDR3 sequence is 15 residues long. Germline loops: CDR1 KGHSH, CDR2 LQKENI. The CDR3: CASSESGQAFQPQHF. CDR3 sequence (DNA): TGTGCCAGCTCCGAGTCGGGACAGGCTTTCCAGCCCCAGCATTTT.

The gene calls are TRBV7-8 and TRBJ2-1; D might be TRBD2 (5 bases). Germline V lookup: CDR1 SGHVS, CDR2 FQNEAQ. The CDR3 spans 15 residues. The germline V and J ends were trimmed by 1 base and 2 bases, with 9 bases remaining between them. The CDR3 DNA reads TGTGCCAGCAGCTTAGGAGCGGAGACCTACAATGAGCAGTTCTTC. Translating gives CASSLGAETYNEQFF.

The chain employs TRBV29-1 and TRBJ1-4; D not certain. V was clipped by 6 bases and J by 3 bases, with 20 bases between them. Per germline, CDR1 SQVTM and CDR2 ANQGSEA. This CDR3 spans 16 amino acids. CDR3 amino acids: CSVLRRALVANEKLFF. CDR3 nucleotides: TGCAGCGTCCTCCGTAGGGCCCTGGTTGCTAATGAAAAACTGTTTTTT.